The 30 T cell receptor beta chains presented below share a single source sample, sequenced in a study of T cell repertoires in cytomegalovirus infection (dated by TCRdb to between 2018 and 2020). The data were produced on an Illumina HiSeq 1500. Using fastp trimming at Q25 and MiXCR clonotype assembly, TCRdb reanalyzed the public sequencing data and kept in-frame beta chains. Each CDR3 protein gets just one entry, which takes the most common genes and DNA from the rows behind it. This sample lists 250,000 or so distinct CDR3 sequences; approximately 8.3% were detected once. Less than 15% of the sample belongs to the ten largest clones. The sample was PBMCs. These receptor sequences come from a human donor in good health (CMV status not recorded). Some clones in this sample may be carry-over from other donors' samples.

CDR3: CASRPQTGGYTF. CDR3 coding DNA: TGTGCCAGCAGGCCACAGACGGGTGGCTACACCTTC. The chain recombines TRBV7-2 with TRBJ1-2; D uncertain. This CDR3 comprises 12 residues. Germline values: CDR1 SGHTA, CDR2 FQGNSA. The V end lost 6 bases, the J end lost 7 bases, and 12 bases lay between the germline ends. The full variable domain, in which reference TRBV7-2 and TRBJ1-2 provide the parts outside the CDR3, is GAGVSQSPSNKVTEKGKDVELRCDPISGHTALYWYRQSLGQGLEFLIYFQGNSAPDKSGLPSDRFSAERTGGSVSTLTIQRTQQEDSAVYLCASRPQTGGYTFGSGTRLTVV.

This clonotype was found many times. The rearrangement links TRBV7-2 to TRBJ2-7; unclear D gene. The CDR3 is 14 residues long. Germline CDR1 reads SGHTA; CDR2 reads FQGNSA. Trimming removed 1 base from V and 2 bases from J, with 9 bases in between. CDR3 region: CASSLGSPPYEQYF. The CDR3 DNA is TGTGCCAGCAGCTTAGGTAGTCCCCCCTACGAGCAGTACTTC.

The chain uses TRBV30 and TRBJ2-2, with D unclear. This CDR3 comprises 14 residues. V lost 1 base, J lost 4 bases, and 10 bases lay in between. Germline values: CDR1 GTSNPN, CDR2 SVGIG (reference sequence). CDR3 protein: CAWSGQVATGELFF. CDR3 nucleotide sequence: TGTGCCTGGAGTGGCCAGGTGGCCACCGGGGAGCTGTTTTTT.

In its sample, this clonotype was seen a few times. This chain uses TRBV19 with TRBJ2-1; 11 positions agree with TRBD2. The CDR3 consists of 16 residues. Germline CDR1 reads LNHDA; CDR2 reads SQIVND (reference sequence). V trimming: 6 bases; J trimming: 7 bases; junction bases outside the gene matches: 11. DNA of the CDR3: TGTGCCAGTAGCACAATACTAGCGGGAGTTGATAATGAGCAGTTCTTC. As protein: CASSTILAGVDNEQFF.

This clonotype was observed at least ten times. The chain employs TRBV7-9 and TRBJ2-5, with 7 bases matching TRBD1. This CDR3 spans 13 amino acids. V dropped 4 bases and J dropped 4; count of bases not matched to a gene: 3. In germline, CDR1 is SEHNR, CDR2 FQNEAQ (reference sequence). The CDR3 DNA follows: TGTGCCAGCAGCTCGACAGGGAGAGAGACCCAGTACTTC. Encoded protein: CASSSTGRETQYF. The whole variable domain, remainder taken from reference TRBV7-9 and TRBJ2-5, is DTGVSQNPRHKITKRGQNVTFRCDPISEHNRLYWYRQTLGQGPEFLTYFQNEAQLEKSRLLSDRFSAERPKGSFSTLEIQRTEQGDSAMYLCASSSTGRETQYFGPGTRLLVL.

The sample holds a few counts of this clonotype. CDR3 nucleotides: TGTGCCAGCAGCTTCACAGGGGCCCCCTCTGGGGCCAACGTCCTGACTTTC. This codes for CASSFTGAPSGANVLTF. V gene TRBV28 combines with J gene TRBJ2-6; 7 bases fit TRBD1. CDR1 and CDR2 (germline): MDHEN, SYDVKM. V lost 6 bases and J lost 0; bases outside the gene matches: 8. The CDR3 is made up of 17 amino acids.

The sample holds many counts of this clonotype. V is TRBV6-1 and J is TRBJ1-2; D is perhaps TRBD1 (5 bases). Trimming took 4 bases from V and 7 from J, leaving 16 bases between them. Looked up from germline, CDR1 is MNHNS and CDR2 is SASEGT. This CDR3 comprises 14 residues. The CDR3 DNA reads TGTGCCAGCAGTGGATACAGGAGTGGAGGTGGCTACACCTTC. Encoded protein: CASSGYRSGGGYTF.

This clonotype has ten or more counts. J is TRBJ1-5 and V is TRBV19; D uncertain. This CDR3 spans 16 amino acids. V lost 3 bases, J lost 2 bases, and 14 bases lay in between. Germline V gene data show CDR1 as LNHDA and CDR2 as SQIVND (reference sequence). DNA for the CDR3: TGTGCCAGTAGTATCCCGGAGGGTGTTGGCAATCAGCCCCAGCATTTT. Translation gives CASSIPEGVGNQPQHF.

This clonotype has a count of ten or more. The CDR3 DNA follows: TGTGCCAGCAGCTTAGATCCGCCTAGCTCTGGAAACACCATATATTTT. Its translation: CASSLDPPSSGNTIYF. The chain joins TRBV7-9 to TRBJ1-3; no clear D gene. Germline CDR1 reads SEHNR; CDR2 reads FQNEAQ (reference sequence). V was clipped by 1 base and J by 0 bases, with 10 bases between them. The CDR3 contains 16 residues.

This rearrangement joins TRBV12-3 or TRBV12-4 to TRBJ1-4; D unresolved. The CDR3 extends over 15 amino acids. V gave up 5 bases and J gave up 3 bases, with 13 bases separating them. The chain's CDR3 is CASSRGAPANEKLFF. The CDR3 nucleotides are TGTGCCAGCAGTCGAGGAGCCCCGGCTAATGAAAAACTGTTTTTT.

V is TRBV6-4 and J is TRBJ1-5; D unclear. The ends were cut back, 3 bases at V and 1 base at J, with 4 bases in the middle. Germline-derived CDR1 and CDR2 are MRHNA and SNTAGT. This CDR3 is 13 amino acids long. CDR3 region: CASSEGSNQPQHF. CDR3 DNA: TGTGCCAGCAGTGAGGGGAGCAATCAGCCCCAGCATTTT.

At least ten counts were recorded for this clonotype. The chain recombines TRBV14 with TRBJ2-1, with a tentative D call TRBD1 (6 bases). Germline V CDR1 and CDR2: SGHDN, FVKESK. Trimming left V 1 base short and J 6 bases short, with 16 bases between. The CDR3 spans 16 residues. CDR3 sequence reads: CASSQGRGGGFNEQFF. Here the CDR3 DNA reads TGTGCCAGCAGCCAAGGACGGGGTGGGGGCTTCAATGAGCAGTTCTTC.

The chain joins TRBV5-4 to TRBJ1-1, with D hard to call. From germline, CDR1 is SGHNT and CDR2 YYREEE (reference sequence). V was pared by 4 bases and J by 0 bases, with 13 bases between. This CDR3 is built from 15 residues. The CDR3 DNA follows: TGTGCCAGCAGCCCTGCTGGACGGATGAACACTGAAGCTTTCTTT. It is translated as CASSPAGRMNTEAFF.

This clonotype was counted at least ten times. The chain joins TRBV11-3 to TRBJ2-1, with TRBD1 as a possible D gene (6 bases). With 1 base removed from V and 3 bases from J, the gap between germline ends came to 16 bases. This CDR3 region has 17 residues. Per germline, CDR1 SGHNT and CDR2 YENEEA. As DNA, the CDR3 is TGTGCCAGCAGCTTAGTCTGGTGGCAGGGGAGCTACAATGAGCAGTTCTTC. Its translation is CASSLVWWQGSYNEQFF.

With respect to this clonotype: A read error may explain this, as a much larger clone is one base away. The CDR3 DNA follows: TGTGCCGGTAGTGATCGTCTAGCGGGGAACGATGAGCAGTTCTTC. Its translation: CAGSDRLAGNDEQFF. The rearrangement joins TRBV19 to TRBJ2-1, with 9 bases aligning to TRBD2. There are 15 residues in the CDR3. Germline lookup yields CDR1 LNHDA and CDR2 SQIVND (reference sequence).

In this sample, this clonotype turned up a few times. The chain has TRBV5-1 and TRBJ1-1; possible D gene TRBD1, 6 bases. The germline V and J ends were trimmed by 7 bases and 7 bases, with 11 bases remaining between them. CDR1 and CDR2 (germline): SGHRS, YFSETQ. CDR3 length: 11 residues. This CDR3 reads CASPRGYEAFF. In nucleotides, the CDR3 is TGCGCCAGCCCCAGGGGCTATGAAGCTTTCTTT.

A few counts support this clonotype. J is TRBJ2-1 and V is TRBV6-2 or TRBV6-3; TRBD2 matches at 10 bases. CDR3 length: 14 amino acids. With 4 bases clipped from V and 8 bases from J, the junction kept 5 bases outside the gene matches. CDR1 and CDR2 (germline): MNHEY, SVGEGT. The CDR3 is CASSSSGSLDEQFF. CDR3 nucleotides: TGTGCCAGCAGTTCTAGCGGGAGTCTTGATGAGCAGTTCTTC.

The chain carries TRBV19 and TRBJ2-7, with D tentatively TRBD1 (5 bases). The CDR3 spans 14 residues. V was clipped by 2 bases and J by 6 bases, with 14 bases between them. Germline CDR1 is LNHDA and CDR2 is SQIVND (reference sequence). The CDR3 coding sequence is TGTGCCAGTAGTATAACAGGCCTAGATACCGAGCAGTACTTC. Translated, it gives CASSITGLDTEQYF.

The chain joins TRBV28 to TRBJ1-1; D is unresolved. V was shortened by 5 bases and J by 0 bases, with 7 bases between the two germline ends. CDR1 and CDR2 (germline): MDHEN, SYDVKM. The CDR3 is made up of 13 amino acids. The CDR3 sequence: CASSTVVNTEAFF. CDR3 sequence (DNA): TGTGCCAGCAGTACAGTGGTGAACACTGAAGCTTTCTTT. Complete variable domain (other parts from reference TRBV28 and TRBJ1-1): DVKVTQSSRYLVKRTGEKVFLECVQDMDHENMFWYRQDPGLGLRLIYFSYDVKMKEKGDIPEGYSVSREKKERFSLILESASTNQTSMYLCASSTVVNTEAFFGQGTRLTVV.

This clonotype has just a few counts. The V and J genes are TRBV4-3 and TRBJ2-1; TRBD2 matches at 9 bases. Germline CDR1 and CDR2: LGHNA and YSLEER. The CDR3 is 17 residues long. The V and J ends lost 3 bases and 2 bases, in that order; junction bases with no gene match: 8. In nucleotides, the CDR3 is TGCGCCAGCAGCCATACTGCGGGAGGGATGACCTACAATGAGCAGTTCTTC. Translation: CASSHTAGGMTYNEQFF.

V and J are TRBV6-6 and TRBJ1-1, with D tentatively TRBD1 (5 bases). V was trimmed by 6 bases and J by 0 bases, leaving 14 bases between them. The CDR3 consists of 15 residues. Germline assignment: CDR1 MNHNY and CDR2 SVGAGI (reference sequence). In DNA, the CDR3 is TGTGCCAGCAGCATCACGACAGTTATGAACACTGAAGCTTTCTTT. Protein product: CASSITTVMNTEAFF.

This clonotype was counted ten times or more. V and J are TRBV7-2 and TRBJ1-5, with 7 bases that match TRBD1. The CDR3 loop spans 14 amino acids. Trimming took 5 bases from V and 4 from J; bases not matched to a gene: 5. CDR1 SGHTA and CDR2 FQGNSA come from the germline V gene. The CDR3 loop is CASSGGQWNQPQHF. The CDR3 region has the DNA TGTGCCAGCAGCGGGGGACAGTGGAATCAGCCCCAGCATTTT.

The table lists this clonotype with many counts. This chain connects TRBV6-2 or TRBV6-3 to TRBJ1-5, with TRBD1 matching over 7 bases. This CDR3 region has 15 residues. Trimming cost V 5 bases and J 2 bases; bases outside gene matches: 6. Germline V CDR1 and CDR2: MNHEY, SVGEGT. CDR3 amino acids: CASSETGQRNQPQHF. DNA for the CDR3: TGTGCCAGCAGTGAAACGGGACAGCGCAATCAGCCCCAGCATTTT.

The chain has TRBV20-1 and TRBJ1-2, with D hard to call. Looked up from germline, CDR1 is DFQATT and CDR2 is SNEGSKA (reference sequence). V lost 4 bases, J lost 6 bases, and 15 bases lay in between. The length of the CDR3 is 13 residues. In DNA, the CDR3 is TGCAGTGCTACTCAGGAGGATACTCATGGCTACACCTTC. Amino acid sequence: CSATQEDTHGYTF.

This clonotype was observed a handful of times. The CDR3 sequence: CASSQRGLEGDTQYF. CDR3 DNA sequence: TGTGCCAGCAGCCAGAGGGGGCTAGAAGGGGATACGCAGTATTTT. The gene calls are TRBV3-1 and TRBJ2-3, with 7 nucleotides matching TRBD1. With V trimmed by 3 bases and J by 6 bases, 9 bases remained unmatched. Germline V gene data show CDR1 as LGHDT and CDR2 as YNNKEL (reference sequence). This CDR3 spans 15 amino acids.

The V and J genes are TRBV20-1 and TRBJ2-3; a weak D match, TRBD1 (5 bases). Trimming removed 5 bases at V and 2 bases at J, with 14 bases between. Germline values: CDR1 DFQATT, CDR2 SNEGSKA (reference sequence). This CDR3 has 14 amino acids. The CDR3 here is CSAPRAGLTDTQYF. As DNA, the CDR3 is TGCAGTGCTCCCCGGGCAGGGCTCACAGATACGCAGTATTTT.

The chain joins TRBV7-9 to TRBJ1-2; weak D call: TRBD1 (6 bases). Between the trimmed V and J ends, which lost 7 bases and 8 bases, there was a span of 23 bases. Germline-derived CDR1 and CDR2 are SEHNR and FQNEAQ (reference sequence). There are 15 residues in the CDR3. The CDR3 nucleotides are TGTGCCAGCAATCCCCTACGGACAGTACATAGGGGCTACACCTTC. It encodes CASNPLRTVHRGYTF.

This clonotype was counted many times. The V and J genes are TRBV12-3 or TRBV12-4 and TRBJ2-7; D not resolved. This CDR3 contains 12 residues. V was clipped by 3 bases and J by 6 bases, with 9 bases between them. In DNA, the CDR3 is TGTGCCAGCAGTTTCCCCCTGTCCGAGCAGTACTTC. Translated, it gives CASSFPLSEQYF.

This clonotype was observed a few times. The chain carries TRBV7-2 and TRBJ2-3; the D is unclear. This CDR3 spans 15 amino acids. Germline V lookup: CDR1 SGHTA, CDR2 FQGNSA. V was trimmed by 5 bases and J by 2 bases, leaving 14 bases between them. The CDR3 coding sequence is TGTGCCAGCAGCCCCCAGCCTCCCCCCACAGATACGCAGTATTTT. The encoded protein is CASSPQPPPTDTQYF.

The V and J genes are TRBV6-6 and TRBJ2-7; a possible D gene is TRBD1 (6 bases). From germline, CDR1 is MNHNY and CDR2 SVGAGI (reference sequence). V shed 5 bases and J shed 6 bases, with 17 bases lying between them. The CDR3 length is 14 residues. CDR3 in amino acids: CASSLKATGTEQYF. In nucleotides, the CDR3 is TGTGCCAGCAGTCTAAAAGCCACAGGGACCGAGCAGTACTTC.